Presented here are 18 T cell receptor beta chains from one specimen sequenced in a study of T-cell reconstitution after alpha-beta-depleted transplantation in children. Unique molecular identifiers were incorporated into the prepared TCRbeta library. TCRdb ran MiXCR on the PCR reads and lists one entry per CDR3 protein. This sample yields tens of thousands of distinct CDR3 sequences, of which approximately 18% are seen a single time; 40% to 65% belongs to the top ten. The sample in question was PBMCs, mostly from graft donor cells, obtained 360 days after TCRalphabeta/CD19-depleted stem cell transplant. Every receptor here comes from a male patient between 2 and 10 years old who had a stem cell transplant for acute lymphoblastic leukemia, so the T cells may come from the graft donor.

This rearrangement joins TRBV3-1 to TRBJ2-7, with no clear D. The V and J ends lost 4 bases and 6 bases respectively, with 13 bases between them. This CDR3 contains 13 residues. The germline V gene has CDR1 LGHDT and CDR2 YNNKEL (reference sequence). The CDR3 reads CASSLGLLGEQYF. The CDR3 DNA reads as TGTGCCAGCAGCCTCGGATTATTAGGCGAGCAGTACTTC.

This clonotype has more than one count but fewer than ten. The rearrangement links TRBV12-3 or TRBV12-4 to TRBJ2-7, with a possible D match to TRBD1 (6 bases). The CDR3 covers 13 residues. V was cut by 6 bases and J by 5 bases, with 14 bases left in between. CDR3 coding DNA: TGTGCCAGCAGCACACATAGGGGGAACGAGCAGTACTTC. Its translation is CASSTHRGNEQYF.

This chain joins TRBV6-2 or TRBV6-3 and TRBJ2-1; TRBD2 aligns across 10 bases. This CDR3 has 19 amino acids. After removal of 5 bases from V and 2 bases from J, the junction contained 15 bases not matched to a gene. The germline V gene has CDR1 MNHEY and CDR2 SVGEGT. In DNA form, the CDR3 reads TGTGCCAGCAGTCCGCACCGAAACCTAGCGGGAGTTGCCTACAATGAGCAGTTCTTC. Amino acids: CASSPHRNLAGVAYNEQFF.

CDR3 loop: CASSKRTAGNTEAFF. CDR3 bases: TGTGCCAGCAGTAAAAGGACAGCGGGAAACACTGAAGCTTTCTTT. This sequence joins TRBV12-3 or TRBV12-4 and TRBJ1-1, with a weak D call TRBD1 (6 bases). This CDR3 comprises 15 residues. Trimming removed 5 bases from V and 2 bases from J, with 15 bases in between.

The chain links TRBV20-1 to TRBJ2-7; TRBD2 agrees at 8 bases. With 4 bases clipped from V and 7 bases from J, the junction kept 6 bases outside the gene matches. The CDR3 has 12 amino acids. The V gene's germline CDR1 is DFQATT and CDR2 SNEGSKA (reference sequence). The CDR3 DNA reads TGCAGTGCTATTATGGGACTAGGGGAGCAGTACTTC. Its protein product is CSAIMGLGEQYF.

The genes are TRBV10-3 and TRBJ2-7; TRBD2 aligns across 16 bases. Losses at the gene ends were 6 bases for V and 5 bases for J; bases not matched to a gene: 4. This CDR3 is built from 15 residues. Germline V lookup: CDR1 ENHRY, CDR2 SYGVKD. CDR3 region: CAIRGLAGGPDEQYF. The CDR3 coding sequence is TGTGCCATCAGGGGACTAGCGGGAGGGCCTGACGAGCAGTACTTC.

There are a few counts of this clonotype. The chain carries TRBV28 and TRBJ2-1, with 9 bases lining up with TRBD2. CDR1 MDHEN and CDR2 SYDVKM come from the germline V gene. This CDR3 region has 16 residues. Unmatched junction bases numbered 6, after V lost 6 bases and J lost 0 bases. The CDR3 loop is CASSFSGGSSYNEQFF. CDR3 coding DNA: TGTGCCAGCAGCTTTAGCGGGGGAAGCTCCTACAATGAGCAGTTCTTC.

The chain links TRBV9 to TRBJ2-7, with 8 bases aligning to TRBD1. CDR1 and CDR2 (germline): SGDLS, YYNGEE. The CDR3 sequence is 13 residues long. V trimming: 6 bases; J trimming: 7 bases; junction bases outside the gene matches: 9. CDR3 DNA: TGTGCCAGCAAGTTGGGGACAGGACTAGAGCAGTACTTC. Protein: CASKLGTGLEQYF. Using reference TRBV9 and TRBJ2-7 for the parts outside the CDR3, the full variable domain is DSGVTQTPKHLITATGQRVTLRCSPRSGDLSVYWYQQSLDQGLQFLIQYYNGEERAKGNILERFSAQQFPDLHSELNLSSLELGDSALYFCASKLGTGLEQYFGPGTRLTVT.

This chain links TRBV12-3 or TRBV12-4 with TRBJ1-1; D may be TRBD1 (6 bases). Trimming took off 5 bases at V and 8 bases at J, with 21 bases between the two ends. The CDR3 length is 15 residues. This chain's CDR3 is CASSASGHRKMEAFF. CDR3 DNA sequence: TGTGCCAGCAGTGCATCGGGACATCGAAAGATGGAAGCTTTCTTT.

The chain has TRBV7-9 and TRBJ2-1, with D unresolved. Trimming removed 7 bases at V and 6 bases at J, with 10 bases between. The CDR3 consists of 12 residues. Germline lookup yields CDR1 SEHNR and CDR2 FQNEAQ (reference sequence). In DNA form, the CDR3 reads TGTGCCAGCACGCAGCGACTCAATGAGCAGTTCTTC. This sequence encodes CASTQRLNEQFF.

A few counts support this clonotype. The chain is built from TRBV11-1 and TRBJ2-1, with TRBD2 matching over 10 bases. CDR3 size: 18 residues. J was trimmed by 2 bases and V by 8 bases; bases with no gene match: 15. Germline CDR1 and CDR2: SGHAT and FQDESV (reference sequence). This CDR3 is CASDLGLAREFPYNEQFF. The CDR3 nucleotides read TGTGCCAGCGATCTGGGACTAGCGAGGGAGTTCCCCTACAATGAGCAGTTCTTC. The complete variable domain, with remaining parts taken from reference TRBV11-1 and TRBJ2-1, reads EAEVAQSPRYKITEKSQAVAFWCDPISGHATLYWYRQILGQGPELLVQFQDESVVDDSQLPKDRFSAERLKGVDSTLKIQPAELGDSAMYLCASDLGLAREFPYNEQFFGPGTRLTVL.

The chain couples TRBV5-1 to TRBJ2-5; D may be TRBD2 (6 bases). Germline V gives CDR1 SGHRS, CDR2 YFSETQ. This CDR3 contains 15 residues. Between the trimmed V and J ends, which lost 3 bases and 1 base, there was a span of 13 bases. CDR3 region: CASSSPGGVQETQYF. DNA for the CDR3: TGCGCCAGCAGCTCCCCCGGGGGAGTCCAAGAGACCCAGTACTTC.

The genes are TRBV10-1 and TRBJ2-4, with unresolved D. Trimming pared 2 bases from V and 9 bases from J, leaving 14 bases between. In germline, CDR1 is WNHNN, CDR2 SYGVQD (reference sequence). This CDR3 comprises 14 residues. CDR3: CASSEGPIVSIQYF. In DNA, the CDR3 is TGCGCCAGCAGTGAGGGGCCCATTGTCAGCATTCAGTACTTC.

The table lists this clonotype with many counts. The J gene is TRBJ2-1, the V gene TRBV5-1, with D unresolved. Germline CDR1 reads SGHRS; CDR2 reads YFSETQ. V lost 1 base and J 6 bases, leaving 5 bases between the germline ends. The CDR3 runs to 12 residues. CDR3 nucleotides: TGCGCCAGCAGCTTGTTTTCCAATGAGCAGTTCTTC. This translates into CASSLFSNEQFF.

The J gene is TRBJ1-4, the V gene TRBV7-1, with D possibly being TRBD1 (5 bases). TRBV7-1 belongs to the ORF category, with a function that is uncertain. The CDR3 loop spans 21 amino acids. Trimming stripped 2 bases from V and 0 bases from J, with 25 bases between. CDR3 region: CASSSSLYRYRGRATNEKLFF. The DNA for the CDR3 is TGTGCCAGCAGCTCATCTCTTTACCGTTACAGAGGCAGGGCAACTAATGAAAAACTGTTTTTT.

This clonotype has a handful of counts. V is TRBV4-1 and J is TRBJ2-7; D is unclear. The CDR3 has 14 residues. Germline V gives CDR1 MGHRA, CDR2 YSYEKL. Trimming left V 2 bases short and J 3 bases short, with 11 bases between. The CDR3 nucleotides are TGCGCCAGCAGCCAATCAAGGGCTATCTACGAGCAGTACTTC. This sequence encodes CASSQSRAIYEQYF.

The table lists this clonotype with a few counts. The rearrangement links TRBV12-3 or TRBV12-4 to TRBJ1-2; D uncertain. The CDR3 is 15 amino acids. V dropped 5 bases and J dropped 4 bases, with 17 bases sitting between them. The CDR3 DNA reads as TGTGCCAGCAGTCCACCCTCCAAGGCGGCCTATGGCTACACCTTC. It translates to CASSPPSKAAYGYTF.

CDR3 DNA sequence: TGTGCCAGCAGTCCTAGCGGGACGTACAATGAGCAGTTCTTC. It encodes CASSPSGTYNEQFF. The V gene is TRBV6-2 or TRBV6-3, the J gene TRBJ2-1; 9 nucleotides align to TRBD2. V dropped 5 bases and J dropped 4; count of bases not matched to a gene: 3. The germline V gene has CDR1 MNHEY and CDR2 SVGEGT. The CDR3 consists of 14 residues.